The entry below gives a single T cell receptor (beta chain) sequence along with its context. Its antigen is not known. Looked up from germline, CDR1 is SGHVS and CDR2 is FQNEAQ. The CDR3 loop spans 14 amino acids. V lost 3 bases and J 6 bases, leaving 11 bases between the germline ends. Sequencing used immunoSEQ v3. Libraries were sequenced to 2.2 million or so read pairs (survey) or about 5-6 million (deep). The assay was immunoSEQ multiplex PCR, and TCRdb's table has in-frame clones only and misses some. Altogether around 19,000 clones are present, approximately 83% being singletons, with the ten largest covering approximately 2%. Time point here: pre-treatment sample, taken before nivolumab and TIL therapy. Enrollment ran from 2017 to January 2020. The data were taken from a study of TIL therapy for anti-PD-1-resistant metastatic lung cancer. Across the study: Tumors carried a median about 1.5 non-synonymous mutations per megabase. Study-wide results and caveats: TIL clonotype persistence in blood showed no apparent association with response.

This receptor was identified in a person between 25 and 80 years old with non-small cell lung cancer. The sample was blood, taken at baseline. The chain combines TRBV7-8 with TRBJ2-2; D is tentatively TRBD1 or TRBD2 (5 bases each). CDR3 protein: CASSFDQGPGELFF. In nucleotides, the CDR3 is TGTGCCAGCAGCTTCGATCAGGGACCCGGGGAGCTGTTTTTT.